The 30 T cell receptor beta chains listed next were all sequenced from one sample in a study of shared clonotypes between healthy human individuals. Some clones are missing from TCRdb's copy, which holds only in-frame ones; the method was immunoSEQ multiplex PCR. Here the sample spans approximately 340,000 clones, around 74% being singletons. The specimen was memory CD4+ T cells sorted from blood. Regarding subset: CD45RA-negative fraction. The source of these receptors is a man younger than 40 in good health.

The chain employs TRBV7-8 and TRBJ1-2; D remains unclear. V gave up 4 bases and J gave up 8 bases, with 14 bases separating them. Germline values: CDR1 SGHVS, CDR2 FQNEAQ. The CDR3 is 13 amino acids. Here the CDR3 reads CASSWPGMRGYTF. For the CDR3, the DNA is TGTGCCAGCAGCTGGCCGGGGATGAGGGGCTACACCTTC.

V usage is TRBV27 and J usage is TRBJ1-5; no clear D. Germline CDR1 and CDR2: MNHEY and SMNVEV (reference sequence). The V end was cut by 2 bases, the J end by 6 bases, with 5 bases between. The CDR3 has 12 residues. The CDR3 DNA follows: TGTGCCAGCAGTTTAGACCGTCAGCCCCAGCATTTT. Residues: CASSLDRQPQHF.

The V gene is TRBV7-6, the J gene TRBJ2-2; D is ambiguous. The CDR3 sequence is 14 residues long. V lost 2 bases, J lost 6 bases, and 10 bases lay in between. Germline V CDR1 and CDR2: SGHVS, FNYEAQ. The CDR3 protein is CASSLWSRSGELFF. CDR3 DNA: TGTGCCAGCAGCTTATGGTCGAGATCCGGGGAGCTGTTTTTT.

This clone was seen just once. This chain connects TRBV7-2 to TRBJ2-3; 11 bases fit TRBD2. Germline V lookup: CDR1 SGHTA, CDR2 FQGNSA. This CDR3 is built from 15 residues. J gave up 6 bases and V 4 bases, and 6 bases lay outside the gene matches. Written as DNA, the CDR3 is TGTGCCAGCAGCTCAACTAGCGGGAGTTTCGATACGCAGTATTTT. It is translated as CASSSTSGSFDTQYF.

The chain recombines TRBV5-1 with TRBJ2-7, with D tentatively TRBD1 or TRBD2 (5 bases each). V was cut by 1 base and J by 6 bases, with 17 bases left in between. This CDR3 spans 15 amino acids. Per the germline V gene, CDR1 is SGHRS and CDR2 is YFSETQ. The CDR3 here is CASSLPSGRFIEQYF. The DNA of the CDR3 is TGCGCCAGCAGCTTGCCTTCGGGGCGCTTCATCGAGCAGTACTTC.

The V call is TRBV19, the J call TRBJ2-7, with D unclear. Germline V CDR1 and CDR2: LNHDA, SQIVND (reference sequence). This CDR3 spans 15 amino acids. The germline V and J ends were trimmed by 1 base and 5 bases, with 15 bases remaining between them. CDR3 loop: CASSIGIAPSDEQYF. CDR3 sequence (DNA): TGTGCCAGTAGTATAGGAATTGCTCCTTCCGACGAGCAGTACTTC.

This sequence joins TRBV19 and TRBJ2-1; D unclear. The CDR3 runs 14 residues. Germline V gives CDR1 LNHDA, CDR2 SQIVND (reference sequence). V shed 1 base and J shed 2 bases, with 6 bases lying between them. CDR3 DNA: TGTGCCAGTAGTATAGGGTTGACCTACAATGAGCAGTTCTTC. Amino acid sequence: CASSIGLTYNEQFF. Supplemented by reference TRBV19 and TRBJ2-1, the full variable domain reads DGGITQSPKYLFRKEGQNVTLSCEQNLNHDAMYWYRQDPGQGLRLIYYSQIVNDFQKGDIAEGYSVSREKKESFPLTVTSAQKNPTAFYLCASSIGLTYNEQFFGPGTRLTVL.

In its sample, this clone was seen many times. V gene TRBV19 combines with J gene TRBJ2-3; 11 bases are a match to TRBD2. Germline loops: CDR1 LNHDA, CDR2 SQIVND (reference sequence). The CDR3 runs 16 residues. The V segment lost 5 bases and the J segment 3 bases; nucleotides outside the gene matches: 7. The CDR3 region has the DNA TGTGCCAGTAGTCCTAGCGGGAGGACTAGGACAGATACGCAGTATTTT. It is translated as CASSPSGRTRTDTQYF.

V gene TRBV7-9 combines with J gene TRBJ2-2; 9 bases agree with TRBD1. Germline CDR1 is SEHNR and CDR2 is FQNEAQ (reference sequence). The ends lost 5 bases at V and 6 bases at J; junction bases unmatched: 7. CDR3 size: 15 residues. Here the CDR3 reads CASSATGGVAGELFF. CDR3 in DNA: TGTGCCAGCAGCGCCACAGGGGGCGTCGCCGGGGAGCTGTTTTTT.

The V and J genes are TRBV29-1 and TRBJ1-3; TRBD1 might be the D (6 bases). This CDR3 has 14 residues. The germline gives CDR1 SQVTM, CDR2 ANQGSEA. Trimming left V 6 bases short and J 0 bases short, with 12 bases between. CDR3 amino acids: CSVRRGSSGNTIYF. DNA of the CDR3: TGCAGCGTCCGCAGGGGATCCTCTGGAAACACCATATATTTT.

J is TRBJ1-5 and V is TRBV5-1, with TRBD1 matching 10 bases. The CDR3 is 17 amino acids. V lost 2 bases, J lost 0 bases, and 5 bases stayed unmatched. The germline CDR1 and CDR2 sequences are SGHRS and YFSETQ. Written as DNA, the CDR3 is TGCGCCAGCAGCTTAGGGACAGGGGAATATAGCAATCAGCCCCAGCATTTT. It encodes CASSLGTGEYSNQPQHF.

This chain uses TRBV28 with TRBJ1-1; possibly TRBD1 for D (5 bases). V was pared by 3 bases and J by 3 bases, with 11 bases between. The germline V gene encodes CDR1 MDHEN and CDR2 SYDVKM. The CDR3 has 14 amino acids. CDR3 sequence (DNA): TGTGCCAGCAGTTTGTACCGAGGGGACACTGAAGCTTTCTTT. As protein: CASSLYRGDTEAFF.

This CDR3 reads CASSQVFRMGWRLDEQYF. CDR3 in DNA: TGCGCCAGCAGCCAAGTTTTTAGGATGGGGTGGCGGTTGGACGAGCAGTACTTC. This sequence joins TRBV4-1 and TRBJ2-7; no reliable D call. Germline V gives CDR1 MGHRA, CDR2 YSYEKL. The CDR3 consists of 18 residues. V was trimmed by 1 base and J by 5 bases, leaving 24 bases between them.

This sequence joins TRBV4-1 and TRBJ2-1, with D perhaps assigned TRBD1 or TRBD2 (6 bases each). Trimming stripped 1 base from V and 4 bases from J, with 20 bases between. Germline V gene sequence: CDR1 MGHRA, CDR2 YSYEKL. This CDR3 contains 18 residues. The CDR3 here is CASSQVLTGAVGYNEQFF. In nucleotides, the CDR3 is TGCGCCAGCAGCCAAGTTCTTACGGGGGCGGTTGGTTACAATGAGCAGTTCTTC.

The rearrangement joins TRBV10-1 to TRBJ2-5; 7 bases are a match to TRBD2. The CDR3 consists of 20 residues. V shed 10 bases, J shed 2 bases, and the junction held 28 bases outside the gene matches. CDR1 is WNHNN, CDR2 SYGVQD, per germline (reference sequence). In nucleotides, the CDR3 is TGCGCCACCTTAGCGGGCATGGGAGGGCCGGGATTCGGGGGTCAAGAGACCCAGTACTTC. It codes for CATLAGMGGPGFGGQETQYF.

V is TRBV5-6 and J is TRBJ2-5; 13 positions agree with TRBD2. The CDR3 runs 15 residues. Germline V gives CDR1 SGHDT, CDR2 YYEEEE. The J segment lost 5 bases and the V segment lost 4 bases, leaving 5 bases of the junction unmatched. The CDR3 bases are TGTGCCAGCAGCCGACTAGCGGGAGGAGGCGAGACCCAGTACTTC. Encoded protein: CASSRLAGGGETQYF.

This chain joins TRBV5-1 and TRBJ2-2, with D possibly matching TRBD1 (6 bases). CDR3 size: 15 residues. V dropped 5 bases and J dropped 0 bases, with 11 bases sitting between them. Looked up from germline, CDR1 is SGHRS and CDR2 is YFSETQ. The CDR3 sequence is CASSYRTANTGELFF. Here the CDR3 DNA reads TGCGCCAGCAGTTACCGGACAGCGAACACCGGGGAGCTGTTTTTT.

The chain carries TRBV6-5 and TRBJ1-4, with D unclear. CDR1 is MNHEY, CDR2 SVGAGI, per germline. With 5 bases removed from V and 0 bases from J, the gap between germline ends came to 10 bases. CDR3 length: 15 amino acids. In nucleotides, the CDR3 is TGTGCCAGCAGTCCGAAGGGCCCAACTAATGAAAAACTGTTTTTT. As protein: CASSPKGPTNEKLFF.

The chain carries TRBV6-5 and TRBJ2-2, with a tentative D call TRBD1 (5 bases). Germline V gene data show CDR1 as MNHEY and CDR2 as SVGAGI. The CDR3 spans 12 residues. Trimming removed 6 bases at V and 7 bases at J, with 9 bases between. The CDR3 spells CASRRGGGELFF. In nucleotides, the CDR3 is TGTGCCAGCAGAAGGGGCGGCGGGGAGCTGTTTTTT.

CDR3 coding DNA: TGTGCCAGCTCGGGGAGAATTCTTTCCGAGCAGTACTTC. This encodes CASSGRILSEQYF. V and J are TRBV18 and TRBJ2-7, with a tentative D call TRBD2 (5 bases). CDR1 is KGHSH and CDR2 is LQKENI in the germline V gene. V was pared by 6 bases and J by 6 bases, with 15 bases between. The CDR3 totals 13 residues.

The chain is built from TRBV29-1 and TRBJ2-7; 10 bases map to TRBD2. Trimming removed 6 bases from V and 1 base from J; junction bases left unmatched: 6. There are 14 residues in the CDR3. Per the germline V gene, CDR1 is SQVTM and CDR2 is ANQGSEA. In DNA, the CDR3 is TGCAGCGTCCTGACTAGCGGGTCTTCCTACGAGCAGTACTTC. This sequence encodes CSVLTSGSSYEQYF.

The V call is TRBV19, the J call TRBJ1-2; TRBD1 matches 7 bases. The CDR3 totals 15 residues. The V gene's germline CDR1 is LNHDA and CDR2 SQIVND (reference sequence). Unmatched junction bases numbered 6, after V lost 5 bases and J lost 0 bases. CDR3 coding DNA: TGTGCCAGTAGTGCGGGGACAGTTCCTAACTATGGCTACACCTTC. Translation: CASSAGTVPNYGYTF. Drawing the rest from reference TRBV19 and TRBJ1-2, the complete variable domain is DGGITQSPKYLFRKEGQNVTLSCEQNLNHDAMYWYRQDPGQGLRLIYYSQIVNDFQKGDIAEGYSVSREKKESFPLTVTSAQKNPTAFYLCASSAGTVPNYGYTFGSGTRLTVV.

CDR3 sequence reads: CASSLVEAGELFF. CDR3 DNA sequence: TGTGCCAGCAGCTTAGTTGAGGCCGGGGAGCTGTTTTTT. The gene calls are TRBV11-3 and TRBJ2-2; D gene unclear. Germline-derived CDR1 and CDR2 are SGHNT and YENEEA. Trimming took off 1 base at V and 6 bases at J, with 6 bases between the two ends. This CDR3 has 13 amino acids.

The gene calls are TRBV19 and TRBJ2-7, with no clear D. V lost 4 bases and J lost 6, with 16 bases in between. CDR3 length equals 14 residues. Germline V gene lookup returns CDR1 LNHDA and CDR2 SQIVND (reference sequence). CDR3 amino acids: CASSTRTRLGEQYF. CDR3 DNA sequence: TGTGCCAGTAGTACTCGCACCAGGTTGGGCGAGCAGTACTTC. Using reference TRBV19 and TRBJ2-7 for the parts outside the CDR3, the full variable domain is DGGITQSPKYLFRKEGQNVTLSCEQNLNHDAMYWYRQDPGQGLRLIYYSQIVNDFQKGDIAEGYSVSREKKESFPLTVTSAQKNPTAFYLCASSTRTRLGEQYFGPGTRLTVT.

The CDR3 reads CASSRTGRAGNTIYF. CDR3 sequence (DNA): TGTGCCAGCAGCCGAACCGGGCGTGCCGGAAACACCATATATTTT. This chain joins TRBV9 and TRBJ1-3; D ambiguous. V was clipped by 4 bases and J by 4 bases, with 15 bases between them. The CDR3 runs to 15 residues. Germline assignment: CDR1 SGDLS and CDR2 YYNGEE. Combining the CDR3 with reference TRBV9 and TRBJ1-3 gives the whole variable domain DSGVTQTPKHLITATGQRVTLRCSPRSGDLSVYWYQQSLDQGLQFLIQYYNGEERAKGNILERFSAQQFPDLHSELNLSSLELGDSALYFCASSRTGRAGNTIYFGEGSWLTVV.

This clone was counted a few times. This chain connects TRBV18 to TRBJ2-3; D is unresolved. Germline V gene sequence: CDR1 KGHSH, CDR2 LQKENI. V lost 4 bases, J lost 6 bases, and 14 bases lay in between. The CDR3 has 14 residues. The CDR3 DNA reads as TGTGCCAGCTCACTTGGATCGAACCTGGATACGCAGTATTTT. It yields the protein CASSLGSNLDTQYF.

The table lists this clone with a few counts. V usage is TRBV30 and J usage is TRBJ1-5; no clear D gene. The CDR3 loop spans 12 amino acids. V shed 5 bases and J shed 4 bases, with 9 bases lying between them. Looked up from germline, CDR1 is GTSNPN and CDR2 is SVGIG (reference sequence). In DNA form, the CDR3 reads TGTGCCTGGTCCGGGGTTAATCAGCCCCAGCATTTT. It encodes CAWSGVNQPQHF.

This sequence joins TRBV7-9 and TRBJ2-1; 7 bases line up with TRBD2. There are 16 residues in the CDR3. V lost 3 bases, J lost 8 bases, and 13 bases stayed unmatched. In germline, CDR1 is SEHNR, CDR2 FQNEAQ (reference sequence). CDR3: CASSFPRRELGYEQFF. DNA for the CDR3: TGTGCCAGCAGCTTTCCCCGGCGGGAGTTAGGCTATGAGCAGTTCTTC.

J is TRBJ2-5 and V is TRBV19; 11 nucleotides match TRBD1. Germline V gene lookup returns CDR1 LNHDA and CDR2 SQIVND (reference sequence). CDR3 length: 17 amino acids. The junction had 9 bases not matched to a gene; V was cut back by 1 base and J by 5 bases. The CDR3 is CASSIVPSGQGVETQYF. Written as DNA, the CDR3 is TGTGCCAGTAGTATAGTCCCCTCGGGACAGGGGGTCGAGACCCAGTACTTC.

The chain joins TRBV19 to TRBJ2-3, with D tentatively TRBD1 (6 bases). CDR3 size: 13 residues. The V gene's germline CDR1 is LNHDA and CDR2 SQIVND (reference sequence). V shed 8 bases and J shed 2 bases, with 11 bases lying between them. CDR3 loop: CASLNRATDTQYF. In DNA form, the CDR3 reads TGTGCCAGTTTGAACAGGGCCACAGATACGCAGTATTTT.